This T cell receptor (beta chain) was captured by sequencing in a study of OX40 agonist ivuxolimab in advanced cancers. About the investigation overall: The costimulatory receptor OX40 (CD134) was targeted by ivuxolimab, a fully human IgG2 agonistic monoclonal antibody. Three dose-escalation patients achieved partial responses, one with hepatocellular carcinoma and two with cutaneous melanoma. Prior anti-PD-1, anti-PD-L1 or anti-CTLA-4 therapy was permitted, and approximately 42% of dose-escalation patients had received checkpoint inhibitors. The dose-escalation cohort was about 86% male with a mean age of about 58 years, ranging from roughly 20 to 85. Of the approximately 54 patients in dose escalation, some 20 had hepatocellular carcinoma, around 15 had melanoma, 9 had renal cell carcinoma and 9 had head and neck cancer. Intravenous ivuxolimab was administered to patients every 2 weeks at six dose levels: 0.01, 0.1, 0.3, 1.5, 3 and 10 mg/kg. The purpose of peripheral TCRbeta sequencing was to test whether ivuxolimab changed TCR sequence diversity and led to clonal T-cell expansion. The monotherapy dose-escalation portion (N ≈ 50 patients) of the phase I ivuxolimab trial is reported in the paper. The investigation overall reported the following: Low levels of normalized T-cell clonal expansion were also seen in some patients who did not respond. Antigen specificity was not determined for the clonally expanded peripheral T cells. In partial responders in the 0.1-3.0 mg/kg groups, normalized peripheral clonal expansion was found to be among the lowest, especially among CD8+ T cells. At doses of 0.1 to 3.0 mg/kg, clonal expansion of both CD4+ and CD8+ blood T cells was observed from baseline to week 6. After ivuxolimab, more expanded clones were found on average in CD8+ T cells than in CD4+ T cells.

CDR1 and CDR2 are read off the germline V gene as SGHAT and FQNNGV. The CDR3, from cysteine to phenylalanine, totals 15 residues. The only DNA kept is the CDR3, 45 bases in frame from the first base. After removal of 0 bases from V and 7 bases from J, the junction retains 6 bases not matched to a gene. The trial excluded patients who had a history of autoimmune disease or who were on systemic immunosuppression. Peripheral blood for TCR sequencing was collected from all dose cohorts at baseline, on cycle 4 day 1, and on cycle 7 day 1. The samples were drawn from a first-in-human, open-label, multicenter phase I dose-escalation trial of ivuxolimab. Adults with locally advanced or metastatic melanoma, renal cell carcinoma, hepatocellular carcinoma or head and neck squamous cell carcinoma were enrolled in the trial. Before TCR sequencing, CD4+ and CD8+ T cells were separately sorted from peripheral blood.

With regard to this clone: No antigen is known for it. No base quality values were provided; no much bigger clone lies one nucleotide off.

For sequencing of the TCRbeta CDR3 region, genomic DNA was extracted from the sorted cells. The immunoSEQ Assay was used for sequencing of TCRbeta CDR3 regions. Entries here come from immuneACCESS through TCRdb and include only in-frame sequences with V and J called. Some clones fail to appear in such tables; in the studies checked, an unresolved V gene covers under half of the shortfall, and the cause of the remainder is unknown. In all, the sample holds under 100,000 clones, and approximately 80% of those were seen once. Together, the top ten hold around 5.5% of the sample. The chain is assembled from TRBV11-2 and TRBJ2-5, and 9 bases in between align with TRBD2. The sequencing used CD4+ or CD8+ T cells sorted from blood, collected in a trial of the OX40 agonist ivuxolimab. The receptor comes from an adult with an advanced solid tumor such as melanoma, head and neck, liver or kidney cancer. The DNA sequence reads TGTGCCAGCAGCTTAGAGGCGGGAGGGCCAGCGACCCAGTACTTC. Its protein reads: CASSLEAGGPATQYF.